The next 18 T cell receptor beta chains were all read from a single sample in a study of blood T cells in healthy people across ages (dated by TCRdb to 2015 to 2017). Library preparation used 5' RACE. The instrument was an Illumina HiSeq 2500. A second about 7 to 11 cycle PCR used a sample-barcoded 5' primer and a J-beta primer mix. TCRdb trimmed the raw reads at Q25, called clones with MiXCR and kept productive beta chains. Duplicate CDR3 protein sequences are folded into a single record with the most common DNA and genes. This sample comprises some 1.5 million distinct CDR3 sequences, roughly two fifths of them detected only once. More than 4% of the sample lies in the top ten. Sequencing was performed on blood. The receptors were gathered from a woman aged 18-29 years in good health.

This chain joins TRBV2 and TRBJ2-7, with D hard to call. CDR1 SNHLY and CDR2 FYNNEI come from the germline V gene. The CDR3 has 12 residues. The V gene lost 7 bases and the J gene lost 3 bases, with 10 bases spanning the gap. In DNA, the CDR3 is TGTGCCAGCACCGCACCCGGCTACGAGCAGTACTTC. Its translation: CASTAPGYEQYF.

CDR3 sequence reads: CASSGGTYSGANVLTF. The CDR3 DNA reads as TGCGCCAGCAGCGGGGGGACTTACTCTGGGGCCAACGTCCTGACTTTC. The chain links TRBV5-1 to TRBJ2-6, with D possibly being TRBD2 (6 bases). This CDR3 comprises 16 residues. V was cut by 4 bases and J by 0 bases, with 11 bases left in between. Germline assignment: CDR1 SGHRS and CDR2 YFSETQ.

The rearrangement links TRBV7-6 to TRBJ2-6; either TRBD1 or TRBD2 may fit D (5 bases each). The CDR3 consists of 19 residues. Per germline, CDR1 SGHVS and CDR2 FNYEAQ. The germline V and J ends were trimmed by 5 bases and 4 bases, with 24 bases remaining between them. This chain's CDR3 is CASSTPKGPRATGANVLTF. In DNA, the CDR3 is TGTGCCAGCAGCACACCTAAGGGACCGAGGGCGACAGGGGCCAACGTCCTGACTTTC. The complete variable domain, with remaining parts taken from reference TRBV7-6 and TRBJ2-6, reads GAGVSQSPRYKVTKRGQDVALRCDPISGHVSLYWYRQALGQGPEFLTYFNYEAQQDKSGLPNDRFSAERPEGSISTLTIQRTEQRDSAMYRCASSTPKGPRATGANVLTFGAGSRLTVL.

V is TRBV12-3 or TRBV12-4 and J is TRBJ1-5, with D unresolved. The CDR3 is 13 residues long. Trimming shortened V by 6 bases and J by 2 bases, and 8 bases separated the two germline ends. The CDR3 spells CASSTLGNQPQHF. The CDR3 DNA follows: TGTGCCAGCAGCACATTAGGCAATCAGCCCCAGCATTTT.

The V call is TRBV30, the J call TRBJ2-3, with 14 bases fitting TRBD2. Germline lookup yields CDR1 GTSNPN and CDR2 SVGIG (reference sequence). The CDR3 contains 15 residues. J lost 6 bases, V lost 2 bases, and 4 bases had no gene match. CDR3 loop: CAWSPTSGGADTQYF. The CDR3 DNA reads TGTGCCTGGAGTCCGACTAGCGGGGGGGCGGATACGCAGTATTTT.

This clonotype was seen only a few times. In DNA form, the CDR3 reads TGTGCCAGCAGTGAACAGATTCAGCCCCAGCATTTT. Translating gives CASSEQIQPQHF. The chain links TRBV2 to TRBJ1-5, with D unclear. CDR3 size: 12 residues. The V end lost 2 bases, the J end lost 6 bases, and 5 bases lay between the germline ends. The germline gives CDR1 SNHLY, CDR2 FYNNEI.

This clonotype was recorded only once. A much larger clone is a single base away; this may be a read error. The genes are TRBV29-1 and TRBJ2-5; D is possibly TRBD1 (5 bases). The germline V and J ends were trimmed by 1 base and 11 bases, with 17 bases remaining between them. Germline lookup yields CDR1 SQVTM and CDR2 ANQGSEA. The CDR3 contains 13 residues. In DNA form, the CDR3 reads TGCAGCGTTGAAGGGGTCAGGGATGATGAGCAGTACTTC. As protein: CSVEGVRDDEQYF.

The chain uses TRBV7-2 and TRBJ1-2, with D perhaps TRBD1 (5 bases). CDR1 and CDR2 from the germline V gene are SGHTA and FQGNSA. Trimming removed 4 bases from V and 4 bases from J, with 13 bases in between. This CDR3 region has 14 residues. CDR3 DNA: TGTGCCAGCAGCTCCACAGGTCCTCCCTATGGCTACACCTTC. Translated, it gives CASSSTGPPYGYTF.

This clonotype was found a few times. V is TRBV20-1 and J is TRBJ2-7, with a weak D call TRBD2 (5 bases). The CDR3 is 14 amino acids. V was trimmed by 3 bases and J by 6 bases, leaving 18 bases between them. In germline, CDR1 is DFQATT, CDR2 SNEGSKA (reference sequence). CDR3 loop: CSASYRTGIVEQYF. The DNA for the CDR3 is TGCAGTGCTAGTTATAGGACGGGGATCGTCGAGCAGTACTTC.

The chain is built from TRBV10-3 and TRBJ2-5; perhaps TRBD1 as D (6 bases). This CDR3 is 16 amino acids long. Germline CDR1 reads ENHRY; CDR2 reads SYGVKD. The ends were cut back, 3 bases at V and 2 bases at J, with 16 bases in the middle. The CDR3 is CAISDPPTGAQETQYF. The CDR3 region has the DNA TGTGCCATCAGTGACCCTCCGACAGGAGCACAAGAGACCCAGTACTTC.

The chain links TRBV29-1 to TRBJ1-1; TRBD1 aligns across 10 bases. Germline V gene lookup returns CDR1 SQVTM and CDR2 ANQGSEA. The J segment lost 4 bases and the V segment lost 7 bases, leaving 9 bases of the junction unmatched. This CDR3 is built from 14 residues. The CDR3 loop is CSATRDRGVTEAFF. The CDR3 DNA reads TGCAGCGCCACCCGGGACAGGGGTGTCACTGAAGCTTTCTTT. Full variable domain (outside the CDR3, taken from reference TRBV29-1 and TRBJ1-1): SAVISQKPSRDICQRGTSLTIQCQVDSQVTMMFWYRQQPGQSLTLIATANQGSEATYESGFVIDKFPISRPNLTFSTLTVSNMSPEDSSIYLCSATRDRGVTEAFFGQGTRLTVV.

Only a few counts were recorded for this clonotype. J is TRBJ1-2 and V is TRBV12-3 or TRBV12-4, with TRBD1 matching over 12 bases. Unmatched junction bases numbered 11, after V lost 7 bases and J lost 8 bases. The CDR3 has 15 residues. CDR3 region: CASNLRGQGARGYTF. The CDR3 bases are TGTGCCAGCAACCTGAGGGGACAGGGGGCGAGAGGCTACACCTTC.

Only one count was recorded for this clonotype. The rearrangement joins TRBV20-1 to TRBJ2-3; 15 bases agree with TRBD2. CDR3 length equals 16 residues. V shed 6 bases and J 2 bases; nucleotides not matched to a gene: 6. Germline loops: CDR1 DFQATT, CDR2 SNEGSKA (reference sequence). The CDR3 spells CSAEGLAGGITDTQYF. The CDR3 nucleotides read TGCAGTGCGGAAGGACTAGCGGGAGGGATCACAGATACGCAGTATTTT.

This clonotype was observed a single time. The rearrangement uses TRBV28 and TRBJ1-1; D may be TRBD1 (5 bases). The V gene lost 1 base and the J gene lost 11 bases, with 11 bases spanning the gap. CDR3 length: 12 amino acids. Germline CDR1 and CDR2: MDHEN and SYDVKM. The CDR3 DNA sequence: TGTGCCAGCAGTTTATTGCAGGGCCCGGCTTTCTTT. Translation: CASSLLQGPAFF.

This clonotype was detected a few times. The rearrangement uses TRBV4-2 and TRBJ1-2; D unclear. The V end lost 0 bases, the J end lost 4 bases, and 9 bases lay between the germline ends. CDR1 LGHNA and CDR2 YNFKEQ come from the germline V gene. The CDR3 has 14 amino acids. CDR3: CASSQEMSVYGYTF. The CDR3 DNA reads as TGTGCCAGCAGCCAAGAGATGTCCGTCTATGGCTACACCTTC.

V usage is TRBV30 and J usage is TRBJ2-1, with D maybe TRBD1 (5 bases). CDR3 size: 16 residues. CDR1 is GTSNPN, CDR2 SVGIG, per germline (reference sequence). The V end lost 1 base, the J end lost 5 bases, and 18 bases lay between the germline ends. The CDR3 DNA follows: TGTGCCTGGAGTGCCTCTCAGTTGACAGCAAACAATGAGCAGTTCTTC. It yields the protein CAWSASQLTANNEQFF.

On this clonotype itself: At one boundary the junction diverges from the germline segment, which might be a read error. The gene calls are TRBV7-7 and TRBJ2-1, with D maybe TRBD1 (5 bases). This CDR3 contains 13 residues. Looked up from germline, CDR1 is SSHAT and CDR2 is FNYEAQ (reference sequence). The CDR3 sequence is CASSQTTVNEQFF. Written as DNA, the CDR3 is TGTGCTAGCAGCCAGACGACAGTAAATGAGCAGTTCTTC.

This chain links TRBV27 with TRBJ2-7; 8 nucleotides line up with TRBD1. Unmatched junction bases numbered 6, after V lost 10 bases and J lost 1 base. Germline CDR1 reads MNHEY; CDR2 reads SMNVEV (reference sequence). CDR3 length: 13 residues. The CDR3 sequence is CATGQGSSYEQYF. The CDR3 DNA sequence: TGTGCCACTGGACAGGGTTCTTCCTACGAGCAGTACTTC.